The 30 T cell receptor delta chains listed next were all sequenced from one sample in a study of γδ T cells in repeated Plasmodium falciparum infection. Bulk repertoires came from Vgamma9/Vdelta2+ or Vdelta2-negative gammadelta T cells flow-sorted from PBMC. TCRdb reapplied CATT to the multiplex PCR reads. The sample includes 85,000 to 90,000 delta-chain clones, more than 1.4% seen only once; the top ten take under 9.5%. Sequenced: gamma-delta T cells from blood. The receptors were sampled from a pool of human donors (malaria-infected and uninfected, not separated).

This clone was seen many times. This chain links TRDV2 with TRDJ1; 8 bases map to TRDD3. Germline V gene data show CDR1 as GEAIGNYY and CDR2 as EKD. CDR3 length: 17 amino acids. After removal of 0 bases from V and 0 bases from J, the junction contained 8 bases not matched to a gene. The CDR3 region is CACDTVTGGHYTDKLIF. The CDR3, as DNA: TGTGCCTGTGACACCGTGACTGGGGGGCATTACACCGATAAACTCATCTTT.

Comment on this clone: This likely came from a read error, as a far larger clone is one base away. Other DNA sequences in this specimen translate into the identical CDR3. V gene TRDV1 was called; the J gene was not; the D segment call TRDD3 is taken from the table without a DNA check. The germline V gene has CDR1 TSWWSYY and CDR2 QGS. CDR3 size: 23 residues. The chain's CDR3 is CALGDFRYSGSYVVGYYVDKLIF. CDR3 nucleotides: TGTGCTCTTGGGGACTTTCGGTATTCGGGTTCCTACGTAGTGGGATATTATGTCGATAAGCTCATCTTT.

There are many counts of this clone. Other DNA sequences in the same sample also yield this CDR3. Here the CDR3 reads CALGELQLGYILTAQLFF. CDR3 DNA sequence: TGTGCTCTTGGGGAACTCCAGCTGGGGTATATCCTGACAGCACAACTCTTCTTT. J is TRDJ2 and V is TRDV1; TRDD3 might be the D (6 bases). The V and J ends lost 0 bases and 3 bases respectively, with 17 bases between them. In germline, CDR1 is TSWWSYY, CDR2 QGS. The CDR3 length is 18 residues.

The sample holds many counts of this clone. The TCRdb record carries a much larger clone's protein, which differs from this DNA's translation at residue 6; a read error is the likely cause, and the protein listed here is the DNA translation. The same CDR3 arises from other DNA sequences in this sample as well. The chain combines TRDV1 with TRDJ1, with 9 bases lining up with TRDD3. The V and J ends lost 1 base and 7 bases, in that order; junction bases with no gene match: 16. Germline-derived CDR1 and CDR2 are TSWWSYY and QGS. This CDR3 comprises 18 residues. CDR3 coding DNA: TGTGCTCTTGGGGAACGGTCCTACTGGGGGACCCCCTATAGTAAACTCATCTTT. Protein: CALGERSYWGTPYSKLIF.

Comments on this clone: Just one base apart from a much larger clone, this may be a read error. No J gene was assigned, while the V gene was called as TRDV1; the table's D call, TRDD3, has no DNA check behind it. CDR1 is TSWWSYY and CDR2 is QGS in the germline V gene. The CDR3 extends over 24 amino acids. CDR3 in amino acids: CALGELSRIVLGDTRVMVGGKLIF. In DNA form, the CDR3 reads TGTGCTCTTGGGGAACTATCCAGAATAGTACTGGGGGATACGCGTGTGATGGTGGGGGGCAAGCTCATCTTT.

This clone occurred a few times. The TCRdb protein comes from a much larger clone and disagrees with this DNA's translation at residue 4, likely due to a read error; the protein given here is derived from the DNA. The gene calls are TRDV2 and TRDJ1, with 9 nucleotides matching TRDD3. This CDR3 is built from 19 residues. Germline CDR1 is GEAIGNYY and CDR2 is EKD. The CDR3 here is CACGTVVPTYDGDTTKLIF. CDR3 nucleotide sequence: TGTGCCTGTGGCACCGTAGTCCCGACGTATGACGGGGATACGACTAAACTCATCTTT.

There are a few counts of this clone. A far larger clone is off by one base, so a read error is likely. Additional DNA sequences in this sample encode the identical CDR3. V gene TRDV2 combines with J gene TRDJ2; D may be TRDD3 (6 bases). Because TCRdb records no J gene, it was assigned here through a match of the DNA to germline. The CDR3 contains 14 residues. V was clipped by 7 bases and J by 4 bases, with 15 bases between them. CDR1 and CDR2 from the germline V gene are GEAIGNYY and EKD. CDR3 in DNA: TGTGCCTGCGACGATGGGGGGCCGACAGCACAACTCTTCTTT. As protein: CACDDGGPTAQLFF.

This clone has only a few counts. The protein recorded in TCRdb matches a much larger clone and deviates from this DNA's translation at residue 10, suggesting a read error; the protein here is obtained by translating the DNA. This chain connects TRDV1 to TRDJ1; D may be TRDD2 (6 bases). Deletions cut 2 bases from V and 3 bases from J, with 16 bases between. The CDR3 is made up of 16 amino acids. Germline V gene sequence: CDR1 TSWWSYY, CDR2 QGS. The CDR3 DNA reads TGTGCTCTTGGGGAAAGGCCTTCCGTGACTTCCGATAAACTCATCTTT. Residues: CALGERPSVTSDKLIF.

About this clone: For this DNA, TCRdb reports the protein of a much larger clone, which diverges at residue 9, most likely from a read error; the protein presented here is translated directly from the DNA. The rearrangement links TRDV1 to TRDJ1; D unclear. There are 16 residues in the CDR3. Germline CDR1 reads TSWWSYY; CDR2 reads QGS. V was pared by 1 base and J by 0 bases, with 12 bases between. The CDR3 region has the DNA TGTGCTCTTGGGGAACGGGGCCGTTACAACACCGATAAACTCATCTTT. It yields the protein CALGERGRYNTDKLIF.

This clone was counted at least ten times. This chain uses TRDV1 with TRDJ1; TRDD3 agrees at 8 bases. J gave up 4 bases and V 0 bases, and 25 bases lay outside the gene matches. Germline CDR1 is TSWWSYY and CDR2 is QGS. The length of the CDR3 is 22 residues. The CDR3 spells CALGELVEASTRGICPLDKLIF. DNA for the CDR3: TGTGCTCTTGGGGAACTCGTTGAGGCTTCTACCCGGGGGATATGCCCCCTCGATAAACTCATCTTT.

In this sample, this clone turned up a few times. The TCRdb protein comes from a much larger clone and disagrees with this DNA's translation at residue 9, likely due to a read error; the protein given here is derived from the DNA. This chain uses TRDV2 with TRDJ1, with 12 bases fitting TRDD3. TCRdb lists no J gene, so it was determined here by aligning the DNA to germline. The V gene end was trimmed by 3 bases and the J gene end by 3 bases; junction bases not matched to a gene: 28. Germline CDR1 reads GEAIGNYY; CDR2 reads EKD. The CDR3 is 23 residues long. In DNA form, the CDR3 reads TGTGCCTGTGACCCACGGATACTACCTCCTCCTTGTACTGGGGGATACATCGCCGATAAACTCATCTTT. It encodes CACDPRILPPPCTGGYIADKLIF.

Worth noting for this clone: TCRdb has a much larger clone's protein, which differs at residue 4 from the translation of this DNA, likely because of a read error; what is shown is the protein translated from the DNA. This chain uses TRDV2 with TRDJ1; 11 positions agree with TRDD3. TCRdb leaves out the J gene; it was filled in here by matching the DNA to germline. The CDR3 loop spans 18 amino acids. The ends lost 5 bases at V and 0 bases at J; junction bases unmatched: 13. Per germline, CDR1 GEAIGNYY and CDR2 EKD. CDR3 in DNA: TGTGCCTGTGGCTCCTTACTGGGGGATAAAGTCAACACCGATAAACTCATCTTT. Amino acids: CACGSLLGDKVNTDKLIF.

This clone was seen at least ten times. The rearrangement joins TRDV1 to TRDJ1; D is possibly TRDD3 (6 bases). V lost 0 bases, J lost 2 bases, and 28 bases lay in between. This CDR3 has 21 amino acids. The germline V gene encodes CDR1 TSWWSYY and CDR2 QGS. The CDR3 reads CALGELGFEMQLLGFTDKLIF. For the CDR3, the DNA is TGTGCTCTTGGGGAACTCGGGTTTGAGATGCAATTACTGGGTTTTACCGATAAACTCATCTTT.

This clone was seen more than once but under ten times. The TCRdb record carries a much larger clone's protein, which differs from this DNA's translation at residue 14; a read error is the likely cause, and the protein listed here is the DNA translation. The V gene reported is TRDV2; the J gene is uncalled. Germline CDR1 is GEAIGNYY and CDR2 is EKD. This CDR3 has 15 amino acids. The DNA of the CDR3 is TGTGCCTGTGACCCGCTACAGACCTACACCGATAAACTCACCTTT. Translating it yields CACDPLQTYTDKLTF.

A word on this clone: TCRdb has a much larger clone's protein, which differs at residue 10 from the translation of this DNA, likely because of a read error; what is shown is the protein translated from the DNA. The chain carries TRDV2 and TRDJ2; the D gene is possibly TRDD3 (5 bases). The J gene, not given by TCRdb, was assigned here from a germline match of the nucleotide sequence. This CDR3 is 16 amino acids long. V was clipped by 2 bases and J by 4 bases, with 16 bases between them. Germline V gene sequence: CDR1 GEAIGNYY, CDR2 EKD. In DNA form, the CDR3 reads TGTGCCTGTGACATAATTGGGGTGGGAAAGACAGCACAACTCTTCTTT. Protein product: CACDIIGVGKTAQLFF.

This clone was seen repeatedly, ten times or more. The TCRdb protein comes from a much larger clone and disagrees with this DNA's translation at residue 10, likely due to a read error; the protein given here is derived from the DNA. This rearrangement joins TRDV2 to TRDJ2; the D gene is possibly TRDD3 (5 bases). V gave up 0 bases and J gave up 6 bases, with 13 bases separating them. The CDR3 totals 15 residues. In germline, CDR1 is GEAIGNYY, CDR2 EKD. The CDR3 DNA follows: TGTGCCTGTGACACCGTGGGATCTATGGCAGCACAACTCTTCTTT. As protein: CACDTVGSMAAQLFF.

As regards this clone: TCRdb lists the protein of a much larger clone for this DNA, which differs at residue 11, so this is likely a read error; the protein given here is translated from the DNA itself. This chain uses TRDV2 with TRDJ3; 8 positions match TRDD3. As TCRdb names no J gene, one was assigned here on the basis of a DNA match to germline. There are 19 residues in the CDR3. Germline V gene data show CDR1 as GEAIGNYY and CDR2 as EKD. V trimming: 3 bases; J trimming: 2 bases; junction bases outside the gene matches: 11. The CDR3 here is CACDSSTGGPPWDTRQMFF. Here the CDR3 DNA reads TGTGCCTGTGACTCCAGTACTGGGGGGCCCCCCTGGGACACCCGACAGATGTTTTTC.

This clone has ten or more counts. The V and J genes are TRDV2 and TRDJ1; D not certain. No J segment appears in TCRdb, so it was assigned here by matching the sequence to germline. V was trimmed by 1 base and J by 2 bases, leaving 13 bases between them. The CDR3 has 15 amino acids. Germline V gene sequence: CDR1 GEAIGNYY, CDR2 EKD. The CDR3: CACDTVLRQTDKLIF. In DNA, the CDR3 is TGTGCCTGTGACACGGTCCTCCGCCAGACCGATAAACTCATCTTT.

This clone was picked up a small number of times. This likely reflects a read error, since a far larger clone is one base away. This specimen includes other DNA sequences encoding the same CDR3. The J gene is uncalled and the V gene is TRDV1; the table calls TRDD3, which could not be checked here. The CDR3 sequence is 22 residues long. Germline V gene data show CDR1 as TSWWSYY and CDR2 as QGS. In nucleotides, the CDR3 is TGTGCTCTTGGGGTCCTTATTCCTACCCCTGATACTTACGCGGGATACACCGATAAACTCATCTTC. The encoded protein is CALGVLIPTPDTYAGYTDKLIF.

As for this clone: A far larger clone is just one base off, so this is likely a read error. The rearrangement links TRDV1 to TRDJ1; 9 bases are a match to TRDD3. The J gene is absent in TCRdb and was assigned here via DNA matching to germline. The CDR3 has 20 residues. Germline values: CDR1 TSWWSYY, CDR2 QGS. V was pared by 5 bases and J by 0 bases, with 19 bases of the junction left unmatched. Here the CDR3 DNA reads TGTGCTCTTGGGAACAAAAGAGGGCTGCTGGGGGATTTAAACACCGATAAACTCATCTTT. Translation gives CALGNKRGLLGDLNTDKLIF.

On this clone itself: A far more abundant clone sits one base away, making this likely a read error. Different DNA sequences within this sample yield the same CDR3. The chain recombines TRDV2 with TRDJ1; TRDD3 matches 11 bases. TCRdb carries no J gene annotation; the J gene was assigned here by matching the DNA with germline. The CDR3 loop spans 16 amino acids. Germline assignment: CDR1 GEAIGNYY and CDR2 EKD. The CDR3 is CACDNLGDTHTLKLIF. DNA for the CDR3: TGTGCCTGCGACAATCTGGGGGATACCCACACCCTAAAACTCATCTTT.

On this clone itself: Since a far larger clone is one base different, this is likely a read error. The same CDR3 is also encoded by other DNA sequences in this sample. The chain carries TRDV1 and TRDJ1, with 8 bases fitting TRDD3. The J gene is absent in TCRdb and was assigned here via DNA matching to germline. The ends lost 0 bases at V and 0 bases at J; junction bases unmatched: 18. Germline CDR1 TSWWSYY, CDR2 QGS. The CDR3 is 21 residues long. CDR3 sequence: CALGELKAFAWGIGYTDKLIF. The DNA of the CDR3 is TGTGCTCTTGGGGAACTAAAGGCCTTCGCGTGGGGGATCGGGTACACCGATAAACTCATCTTT.

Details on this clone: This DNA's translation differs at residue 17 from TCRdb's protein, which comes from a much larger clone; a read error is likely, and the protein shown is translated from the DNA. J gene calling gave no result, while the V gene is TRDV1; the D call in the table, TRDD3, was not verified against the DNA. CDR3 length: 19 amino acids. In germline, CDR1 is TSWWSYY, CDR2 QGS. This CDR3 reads CALGEGRIWGIRYTDKPIF. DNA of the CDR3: TGTGCTCTTGGGGAAGGTCGGATCTGGGGGATACGGTACACCGATAAACCCATCTTT.

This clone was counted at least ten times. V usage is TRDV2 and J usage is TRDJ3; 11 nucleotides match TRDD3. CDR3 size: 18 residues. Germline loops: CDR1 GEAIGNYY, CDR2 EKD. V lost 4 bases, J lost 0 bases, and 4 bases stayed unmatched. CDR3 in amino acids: CACDVLGDSSWDTRQMFF. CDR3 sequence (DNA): TGTGCCTGTGATGTACTGGGGGATAGCTCCTGGGACACCCGACAGATGTTTTTC.

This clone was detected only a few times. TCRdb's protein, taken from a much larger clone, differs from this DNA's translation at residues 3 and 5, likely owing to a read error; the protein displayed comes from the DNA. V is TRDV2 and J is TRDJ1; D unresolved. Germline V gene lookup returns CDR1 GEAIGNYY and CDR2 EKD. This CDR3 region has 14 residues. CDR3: CAYDAPFVVGVLIF. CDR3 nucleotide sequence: TGTGCCTATGACGCCCCTTTTGTAGTTGGCGTACTCATCTTT.

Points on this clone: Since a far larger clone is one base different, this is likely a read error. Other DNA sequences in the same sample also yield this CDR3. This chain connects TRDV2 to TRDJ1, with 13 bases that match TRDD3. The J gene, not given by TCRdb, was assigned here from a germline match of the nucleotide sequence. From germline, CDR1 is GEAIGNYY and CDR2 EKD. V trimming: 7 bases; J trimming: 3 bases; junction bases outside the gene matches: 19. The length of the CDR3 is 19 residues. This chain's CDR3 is CACHFRELLGDTLPDKLIF. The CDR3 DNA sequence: TGTGCCTGCCACTTCCGCGAACTACTGGGGGATACGCTACCCGATAAACTCATCTTT.

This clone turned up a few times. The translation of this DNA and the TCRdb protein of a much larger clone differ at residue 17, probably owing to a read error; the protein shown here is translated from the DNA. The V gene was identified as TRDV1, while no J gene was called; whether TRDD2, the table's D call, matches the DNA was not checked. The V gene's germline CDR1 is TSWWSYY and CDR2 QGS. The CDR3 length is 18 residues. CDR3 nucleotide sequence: TGTGCTCTTGCCGTCGGGCTTCCTACTCCCCTACCCCTAGAACAACTCACCTTT. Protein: CALAVGLPTPLPLEQLTF.

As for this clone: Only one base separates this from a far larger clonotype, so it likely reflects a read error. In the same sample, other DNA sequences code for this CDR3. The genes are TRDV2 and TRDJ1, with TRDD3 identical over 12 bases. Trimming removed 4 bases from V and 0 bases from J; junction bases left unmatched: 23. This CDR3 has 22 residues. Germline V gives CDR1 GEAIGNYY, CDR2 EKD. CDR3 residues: CACDTVPVIVLGDTLYTDKLIF. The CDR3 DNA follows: TGTGCCTGTGATACCGTGCCCGTGATTGTACTGGGGGATACTCTGTACACCGATAAACTCATCTTT.

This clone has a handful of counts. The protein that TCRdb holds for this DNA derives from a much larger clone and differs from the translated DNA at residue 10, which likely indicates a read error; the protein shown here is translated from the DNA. CDR3 residues: CALGEPYWGTRRGDKLIF. In DNA, the CDR3 is TGTGCTCTTGGGGAACCGTACTGGGGGACACGCCGGGGCGATAAACTCATCTTT. This chain links TRDV1 with TRDJ1, with 9 bases fitting TRDD3. As TCRdb names no J gene, one was assigned here on the basis of a DNA match to germline. V dropped 1 base and J dropped 4; count of bases not matched to a gene: 13. Germline CDR1 reads TSWWSYY; CDR2 reads QGS. This CDR3 comprises 18 residues.

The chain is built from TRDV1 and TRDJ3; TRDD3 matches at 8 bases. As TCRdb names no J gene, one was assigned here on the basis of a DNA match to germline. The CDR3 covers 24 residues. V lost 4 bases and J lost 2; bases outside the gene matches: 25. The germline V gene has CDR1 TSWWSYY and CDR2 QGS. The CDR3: CALGGGPFELRTGGRPWDTRQMFF. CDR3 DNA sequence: TGTGCTCTTGGGGGGGGACCATTCGAACTACGTACTGGGGGCCGTCCCTGGGACACCCGACAGATGTTTTTC.